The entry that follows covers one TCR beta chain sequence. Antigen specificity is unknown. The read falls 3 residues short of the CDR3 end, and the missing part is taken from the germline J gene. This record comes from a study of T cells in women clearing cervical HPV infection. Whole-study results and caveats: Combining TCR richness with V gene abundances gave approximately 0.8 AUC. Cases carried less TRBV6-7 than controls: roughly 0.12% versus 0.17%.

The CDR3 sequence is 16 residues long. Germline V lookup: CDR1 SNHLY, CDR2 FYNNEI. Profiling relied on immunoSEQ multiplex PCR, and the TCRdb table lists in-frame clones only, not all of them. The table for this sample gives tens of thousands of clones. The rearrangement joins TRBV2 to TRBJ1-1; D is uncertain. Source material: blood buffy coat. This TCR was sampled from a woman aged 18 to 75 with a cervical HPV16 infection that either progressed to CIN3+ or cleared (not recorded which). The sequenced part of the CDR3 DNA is TGTGCCAGCAGTGACGTTTTGGTAGCGAGTAGAAAAAAA. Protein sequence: CASSDVLVASRKK. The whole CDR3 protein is CASSDVLVASRKKAFF.